This T cell receptor beta chain was captured by sequencing in a study of identical twins. Broader study findings: Twins shared beta out-of-frame sequences in excess, but this excess was weaker.

A remark on this clonotype: The target antigen is unknown.

In TCRdb, the 5' RACE reads were re-called with MiXCR into one record per CDR3 protein. The sample records 1.5 million to 2 million distinct CDR3 sequences, about 32% being singletons. The sample comprised cord blood. This TCR was recovered from a newborn girl in good health.

As DNA, the CDR3 is TGTGCCAGCAGCTTGGTTAGTTCGGCCGAGCAGTTCTTC. Translating gives CASSLVSSAEQFF. The chain has TRBV5-5 and TRBJ2-1; D is undetermined. The V gene lost 0 bases and the J gene lost 10 bases, with 11 bases spanning the gap. Germline CDR1 is SGHKS and CDR2 is YYEKEE (reference sequence). The CDR3 has 13 residues.